A single sample gave rise to the 23 T cell receptor beta chains below, sequenced in a study of CD4 T cells in relation to SARS-CoV-2 and coronaviruses (dated by TCRdb to about 2021). CD4+ T cells from unexposed donors were collected before the COVID-19 pandemic (2011-2018). The method was the immunoSEQ multiplex PCR assay. TCRdb retrieved this table from immuneACCESS and kept in-frame rearrangements only. Not all clones are present; in checked studies, unresolved V genes account for under half, and no reason is known for the remainder. This sample gives 65,000 or so clones in total; about 90% of them show up just once. The ten largest clones add up to over 1.5% of the sample. Sequencing used memory CD4+ T cells from PBMCs. According to the study, the label for this sample's cell subset or site signals: memory (non-naive) CD4+ T cells. These receptor sequences come from a human donor in good health.

The chain carries TRBV20-1 and TRBJ2-5; D is undetermined. The CDR3 extends over 11 amino acids. Trimming cost V 7 bases and J 3 bases, with 9 bases left between them. The germline gives CDR1 DFQATT, CDR2 SNEGSKA (reference sequence). This CDR3 is CSVRRKETQYF. DNA of the CDR3: TGCAGTGTCAGGCGGAAAGAGACCCAGTACTTC.

V and J are TRBV15 and TRBJ1-1; 9 bases match TRBD1. The CDR3 contains 15 residues. V lost 2 bases, J lost 3 bases, and 4 bases stayed unmatched. CDR1 is LNHNV and CDR2 is YYDKDF in the germline V gene (reference sequence). CDR3 sequence (DNA): TGTGCCACCAGCAGATCGAGGACAGGGGACACTGAAGCTTTCTTT. It specifies CATSRSRTGDTEAFF.

This clone was found a few times. This CDR3 is also generated by other DNA sequences in the sample. The chain links TRBV5-1 to TRBJ2-2; 7 bases are shared with TRBD2. CDR3 length: 15 residues. CDR1 is SGHRS and CDR2 is YFSETQ in the germline V gene. V was clipped by 4 bases and J by 0 bases; unmatched bases: 3. The CDR3 coding sequence is TGCGCCAGCAGCCTCGGGACTACGAACACCGGGGAGCTGTTTTTT. As protein: CASSLGTTNTGELFF.

The chain employs TRBV7-2 and TRBJ2-7; tentative D call: TRBD1 (5 bases). The CDR3 has 16 amino acids. The ends were cut back, 3 bases at V and 4 bases at J, with 19 bases in the middle. Germline CDR1 reads SGHTA; CDR2 reads FQGNSA. The DNA of the CDR3 is TGTGCCAGCAGCTTTGTGGCGGCAGGGTCTCCTTACGAGCAGTACTTC. It translates to CASSFVAAGSPYEQYF.

CDR3 residues: CASSYTGSSYNEQFF. In DNA form, the CDR3 reads TGTGCCAGCAGTTACACAGGTTCCTCCTACAATGAGCAGTTCTTC. This sequence joins TRBV6-9 and TRBJ2-1, with D possibly TRBD1 on 5 matching bases. The germline V gene encodes CDR1 MNHGY and CDR2 SVAAGI. This CDR3 is 15 amino acids long. V dropped 3 bases and J dropped 0 bases, with 9 bases sitting between them.

This clone was counted a single time. V and J are TRBV5-6 and TRBJ1-1; D is uncertain. V dropped 1 base and J dropped 4 bases, with 17 bases sitting between them. Germline loops: CDR1 SGHDT, CDR2 YYEEEE. The CDR3 consists of 16 residues. The CDR3 nucleotides read TGTGCCAGCAGCTTGCTAGGACGCCGAGGCGGCACTGAAGCTTTCTTT. Residues: CASSLLGRRGGTEAFF.

This clone has only one observation. The gene calls are TRBV5-1 and TRBJ1-2; 10 bases fit TRBD1. Germline lookup yields CDR1 SGHRS and CDR2 YFSETQ. The V gene end was trimmed by 3 bases and the J gene end by 4 bases; junction bases not matched to a gene: 9. The CDR3 runs 16 residues. The CDR3 region is CASSSTGGEASYGYTF. CDR3 in DNA: TGCGCCAGCAGCTCGACAGGGGGCGAGGCCAGCTATGGCTACACCTTC.

This chain joins TRBV7-9 and TRBJ2-1, with D uncertain. The CDR3 runs to 12 residues. V was shortened by 1 base and J by 10 bases, with 8 bases between the two germline ends. Germline-derived CDR1 and CDR2 are SEHNR and FQNEAQ (reference sequence). CDR3 in DNA: TGTGCCAGCAGCTTAGTCCCAGACGAGCAGTTCTTC. It specifies CASSLVPDEQFF.

The chain joins TRBV5-5 to TRBJ1-1; no clear D gene. The CDR3 contains 11 residues. V shed 7 bases and J shed 6 bases, with 10 bases lying between them. Germline assignment: CDR1 SGHKS and CDR2 YYEKEE (reference sequence). CDR3 sequence (DNA): TGTGCCAGCCTCCGGGAGGCTGAAGCTTTCTTT. Translating gives CASLREAEAFF. The variable domain in full, completed from reference TRBV5-5 and TRBJ1-1, reads DAGVTQSPTHLIKTRGQQVTLRCSPISGHKSVSWYQQVLGQGPQFIFQYYEKEERGRGNFPDRFSARQFPNYSSELNVNALLLGDSALYLCASLREAEAFFGQGTRLTVV.

This clone appeared a single time. The chain links TRBV6-6 to TRBJ1-4; 9 nucleotides align to TRBD1. V was pared by 6 bases and J by 4 bases, with 6 bases of the junction left unmatched. Germline V gives CDR1 MNHNY, CDR2 SVGAGI (reference sequence). The CDR3 loop spans 15 amino acids. CDR3 residues: CASRDRGTDNEKLFF. Written as DNA, the CDR3 is TGTGCCAGCAGAGACAGGGGGACGGATAATGAAAAACTGTTTTTT.

The rearrangement links TRBV5-1 to TRBJ2-5; D remains unclear. Trimming took 0 bases from V and 1 from J, leaving 10 bases between them. The CDR3 extends over 15 amino acids. The germline V gene encodes CDR1 SGHRS and CDR2 YFSETQ. The CDR3 DNA reads TGCGCCAGCAGCTTGGAAGGTTTTATCCAAGAGACCCAGTACTTC. It specifies CASSLEGFIQETQYF.

The V and J genes are TRBV3-1 (or the pseudogene TRBV3-2) and TRBJ1-6; D gene uncertain. Trimming removed 5 bases from V and 4 bases from J, with 12 bases in between. Germline V CDR1 and CDR2: LGHDT, YNNKEL (reference sequence). CDR3 length equals 15 residues. Here the CDR3 DNA reads TGTGCCAGCAGCTATGACGGCTATTATAATTCACCCCTCCACTTT. Its protein product is CASSYDGYYNSPLHF.

This clone was picked up a small number of times. The CDR3 is CASSQGQGETQYF. DNA for the CDR3: TGTGCCAGCAGCCAGGGACAGGGAGAGACCCAGTACTTC. The rearrangement links TRBV7-3 to TRBJ2-5, with TRBD1 identical over 9 bases. Germline V lookup: CDR1 SGHTA, CDR2 FQGTGA. This CDR3 is 13 amino acids long. Germline trimming cut 5 bases from V and 4 bases from J; bases unmatched to any gene: 2. Combining the CDR3 with reference TRBV7-3 and TRBJ2-5 gives the whole variable domain GAGVSQTPSNKVTEKGKYVELRCDPISGHTALYWYRQSLGQGPEFLIYFQGTGAADDSGLPNDRFFAVRPEGSVSTLKIQRTERGDSAVYLCASSQGQGETQYFGPGTRLLVL.

V gene TRBV28 combines with J gene TRBJ1-5, with 12 bases matching TRBD1. Germline CDR1 is MDHEN and CDR2 is SYDVKM. The V gene end was trimmed by 4 bases and the J gene end by 2 bases; junction bases not matched to a gene: 3. The CDR3 spans 16 residues. The CDR3 loop reads CASSSGTGGRNQPQHF. CDR3 nucleotides: TGTGCCAGCAGTTCCGGGACAGGGGGCCGCAATCAGCCCCAGCATTTT.

The J gene is TRBJ2-1, the V gene TRBV4-3; 8 bases are shared with TRBD1. The CDR3 contains 15 residues. CDR1 and CDR2 from the germline V gene are LGHNA and YSLEER. Trimming took 4 bases from V and 0 from J; bases not matched to a gene: 2. DNA of the CDR3: TGCGCCAGCAGCCGCGGACAGGGCTCCTACAATGAGCAGTTCTTC. Its translation: CASSRGQGSYNEQFF.

The chain has TRBV5-4 and TRBJ1-1; 12 bases line up with TRBD1. The CDR3 is made up of 15 amino acids. Germline V gives CDR1 SGHNT, CDR2 YYREEE (reference sequence). V trimming: 7 bases; J trimming: 2 bases; junction bases outside the gene matches: 6. CDR3 bases: TGTGCCAGCCGTGGGACAGGGGGCGGAAACACTGAAGCTTTCTTT. This encodes CASRGTGGGNTEAFF.

A word on this clone: This sample includes further DNA sequences coding for the same CDR3. This chain connects TRBV28 to TRBJ1-3, with D tentatively TRBD1 (5 bases). The CDR3 has 13 amino acids. Germline V gene sequence: CDR1 MDHEN, CDR2 SYDVKM. The V gene lost 6 bases and the J gene lost 2 bases, with 8 bases spanning the gap. CDR3 loop: CASRGTAGNTIYF. The CDR3 DNA reads as TGTGCCAGCAGAGGGACGGCTGGAAACACCATATATTTT.

This clone was detected a few times. The rearrangement uses TRBV3-1 (or the pseudogene TRBV3-2) and TRBJ1-2; D is ambiguous. The length of the CDR3 is 13 residues. Per germline, CDR1 LGHDT and CDR2 YNNKEL (reference sequence). Trimming shortened V by 0 bases and J by 4 bases, and 6 bases separated the two germline ends. DNA of the CDR3: TGTGCCAGCAGCCAAGACGGACCCTATGGCTACACCTTC. It codes for CASSQDGPYGYTF.

The genes are TRBV1 and TRBJ1-2; the table calls TRBD1, which could not be checked here. TRBV1 is tagged as a pseudogene. The CDR3 is 16 amino acids. In DNA form, the CDR3 reads TGCACCAGCAGCCAACAACCGGGACAGAAACTAAAGGGCTACACCTTC. This codes for CTSSQQPGQKLKGYTF.

This clone was observed once. This CDR3 reads CASSVAAGDYNEQFF. For the CDR3, the DNA is TGTGCCAGCAGCGTAGCAGCGGGGGATTACAATGAGCAGTTCTTC. The V gene is TRBV9, the J gene TRBJ2-1, with 8 bases identical to TRBD2. The germline CDR1 and CDR2 sequences are SGDLS and YYNGEE. The V gene end was trimmed by 0 bases and the J gene end by 4 bases; junction bases not matched to a gene: 3. CDR3 length: 15 amino acids.

The V call is TRBV30, the J call TRBJ1-3; 8 bases are shared with TRBD1. J gave up 0 bases and V 8 bases, and 3 bases lay outside the gene matches. CDR3 size: 13 residues. From germline, CDR1 is GTSNPN and CDR2 SVGIG (reference sequence). CDR3 DNA: TGTGCCGGGACAGGATCCTCTGGAAACACCATATATTTT. Translated: CAGTGSSGNTIYF.

This clone was counted between two and nine times. The V gene is TRBV5-1, the J gene TRBJ1-2; 10 bases agree with TRBD1. The CDR3 contains 14 residues. V shed 4 bases and J 5 bases; nucleotides not matched to a gene: 5. Germline loops: CDR1 SGHRS, CDR2 YFSETQ. CDR3 residues: CASSGAGQGYGYTF. The CDR3 bases are TGCGCCAGCAGCGGGGCGGGACAGGGGTATGGCTACACCTTC.

The gene calls are TRBV3-1 (or the pseudogene TRBV3-2) and TRBJ1-2; D uncertain. The V and J ends lost 4 bases and 4 bases respectively, with 10 bases between them. Germline V gene data show CDR1 as LGHDT and CDR2 as YNNKEL (reference sequence). This CDR3 contains 13 residues. The CDR3 sequence: CASSPQALYGYTF. The CDR3 DNA reads as TGTGCCAGCAGCCCGCAGGCACTCTATGGCTACACCTTC.